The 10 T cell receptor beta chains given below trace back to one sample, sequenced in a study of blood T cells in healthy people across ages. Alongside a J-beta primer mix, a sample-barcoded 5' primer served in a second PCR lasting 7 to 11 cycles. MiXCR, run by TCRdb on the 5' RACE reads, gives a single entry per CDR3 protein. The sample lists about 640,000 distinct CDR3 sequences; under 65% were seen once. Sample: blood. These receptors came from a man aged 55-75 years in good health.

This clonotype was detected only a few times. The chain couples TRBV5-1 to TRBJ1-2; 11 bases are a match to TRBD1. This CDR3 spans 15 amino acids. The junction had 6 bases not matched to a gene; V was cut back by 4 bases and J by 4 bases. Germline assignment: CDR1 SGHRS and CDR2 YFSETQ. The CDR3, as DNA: TGCGCCAGCAGCATCGGACAGGGGGCCGGCTATGGCTACACCTTC. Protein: CASSIGQGAGYGYTF.

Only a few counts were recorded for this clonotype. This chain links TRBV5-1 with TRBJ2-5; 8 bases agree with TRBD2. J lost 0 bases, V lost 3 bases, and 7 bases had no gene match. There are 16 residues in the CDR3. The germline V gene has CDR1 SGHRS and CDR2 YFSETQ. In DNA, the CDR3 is TGCGCCAGCAGCTCCGGGACTAGGTCGTACCAAGAGACCCAGTACTTC. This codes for CASSSGTRSYQETQYF.

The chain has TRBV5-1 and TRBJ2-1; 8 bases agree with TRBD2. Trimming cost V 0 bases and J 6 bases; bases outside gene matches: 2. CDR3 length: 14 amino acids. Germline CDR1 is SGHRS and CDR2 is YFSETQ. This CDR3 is CASSLGTSPNEQFF. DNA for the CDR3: TGCGCCAGCAGCTTGGGGACTAGCCCCAATGAGCAGTTCTTC. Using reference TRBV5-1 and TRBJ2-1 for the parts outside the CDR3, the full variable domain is KAGVTQTPRYLIKTRGQQVTLSCSPISGHRSVSWYQQTPGQGLQFLFEYFSETQRNKGNFPGRFSGRQFSNSRSEMNVSTLELGDSALYLCASSLGTSPNEQFFGPGTRLTVL.

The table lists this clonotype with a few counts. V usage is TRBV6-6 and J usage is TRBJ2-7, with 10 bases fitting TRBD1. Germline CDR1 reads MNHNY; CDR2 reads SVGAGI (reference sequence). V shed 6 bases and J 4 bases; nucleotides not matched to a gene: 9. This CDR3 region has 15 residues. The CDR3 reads CASRTDRGLRYEQYF. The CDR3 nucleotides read TGTGCCAGCAGAACCGACAGGGGGCTGAGATACGAGCAGTACTTC.

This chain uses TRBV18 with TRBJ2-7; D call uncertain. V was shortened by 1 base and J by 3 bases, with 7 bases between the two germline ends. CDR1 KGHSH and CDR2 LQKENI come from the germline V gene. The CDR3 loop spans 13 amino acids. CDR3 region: CASSPRQLYEQYF. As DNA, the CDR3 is TGTGCCAGCTCACCACGCCAGCTCTACGAGCAGTACTTC.

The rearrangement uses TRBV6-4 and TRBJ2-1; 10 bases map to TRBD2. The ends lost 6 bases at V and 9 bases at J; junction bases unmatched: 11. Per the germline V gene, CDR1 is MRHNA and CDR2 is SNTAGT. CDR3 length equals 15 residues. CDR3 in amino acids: CASRKNSGGLAEQFF. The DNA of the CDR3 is TGTGCCAGCAGAAAGAATAGCGGGGGGTTGGCTGAGCAGTTCTTC.

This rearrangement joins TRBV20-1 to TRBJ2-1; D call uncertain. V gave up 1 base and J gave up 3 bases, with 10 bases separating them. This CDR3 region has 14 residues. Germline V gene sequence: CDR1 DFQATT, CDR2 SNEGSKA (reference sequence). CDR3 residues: CSARAGSIYNEQFF. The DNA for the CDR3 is TGCAGTGCTAGAGCAGGCTCCATCTACAATGAGCAGTTCTTC.

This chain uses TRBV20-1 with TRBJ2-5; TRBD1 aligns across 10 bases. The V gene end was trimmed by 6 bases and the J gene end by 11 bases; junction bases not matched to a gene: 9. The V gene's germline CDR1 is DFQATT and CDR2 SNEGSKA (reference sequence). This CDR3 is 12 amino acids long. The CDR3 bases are TGCAGTGCCCCGGACAGGGGGTCTGAGCAGTACTTC. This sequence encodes CSAPDRGSEQYF.

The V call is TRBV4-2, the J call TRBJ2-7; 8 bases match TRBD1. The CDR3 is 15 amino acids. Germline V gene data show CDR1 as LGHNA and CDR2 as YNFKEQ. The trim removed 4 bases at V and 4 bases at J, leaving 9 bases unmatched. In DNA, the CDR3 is TGTGCCAGCAGCCTAGGCCAGGGGGCTGGATACGAGCAGTACTTC. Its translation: CASSLGQGAGYEQYF.

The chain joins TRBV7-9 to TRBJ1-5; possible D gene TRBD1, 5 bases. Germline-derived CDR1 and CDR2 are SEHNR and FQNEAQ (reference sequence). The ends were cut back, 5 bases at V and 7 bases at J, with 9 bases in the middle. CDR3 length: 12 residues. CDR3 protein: CASSRDEQPQHF. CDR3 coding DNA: TGTGCCAGCAGCAGGGACGAGCAGCCCCAGCATTTT.